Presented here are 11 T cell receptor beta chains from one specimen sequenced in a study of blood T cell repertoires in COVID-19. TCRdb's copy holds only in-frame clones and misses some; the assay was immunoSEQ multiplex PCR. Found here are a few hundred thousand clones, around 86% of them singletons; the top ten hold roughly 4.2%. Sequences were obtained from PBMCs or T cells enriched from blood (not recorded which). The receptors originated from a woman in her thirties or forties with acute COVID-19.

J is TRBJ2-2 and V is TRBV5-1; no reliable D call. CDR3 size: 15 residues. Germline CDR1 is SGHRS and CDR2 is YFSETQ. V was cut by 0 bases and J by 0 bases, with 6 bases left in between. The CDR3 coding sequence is TGCGCCAGCAGCTTGGGTCAGTCGAACACCGGGGAGCTGTTTTTT. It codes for CASSLGQSNTGELFF.

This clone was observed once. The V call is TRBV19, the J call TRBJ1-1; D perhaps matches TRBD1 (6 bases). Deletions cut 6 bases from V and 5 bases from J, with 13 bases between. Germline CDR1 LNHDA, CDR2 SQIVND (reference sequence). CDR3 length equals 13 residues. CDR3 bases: TGTGCCAGTAGCACAAAGAGGGGGACTGAAGCTTTCTTT. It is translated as CASSTKRGTEAFF.

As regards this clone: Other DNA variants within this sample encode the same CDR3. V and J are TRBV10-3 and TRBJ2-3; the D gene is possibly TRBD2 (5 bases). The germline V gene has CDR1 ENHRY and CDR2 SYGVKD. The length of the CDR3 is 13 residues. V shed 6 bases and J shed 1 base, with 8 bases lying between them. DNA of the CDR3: TGTGCCATCAGCGACGGGGGCACAGATACGCAGTATTTT. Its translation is CAISDGGTDTQYF.

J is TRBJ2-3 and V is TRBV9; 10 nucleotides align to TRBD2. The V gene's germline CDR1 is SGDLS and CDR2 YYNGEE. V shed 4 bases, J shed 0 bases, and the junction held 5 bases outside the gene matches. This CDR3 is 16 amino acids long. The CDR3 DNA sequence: TGTGCCAGCAGCTACGGGACTAGCGATAGCACAGATACGCAGTATTTT. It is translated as CASSYGTSDSTDTQYF.

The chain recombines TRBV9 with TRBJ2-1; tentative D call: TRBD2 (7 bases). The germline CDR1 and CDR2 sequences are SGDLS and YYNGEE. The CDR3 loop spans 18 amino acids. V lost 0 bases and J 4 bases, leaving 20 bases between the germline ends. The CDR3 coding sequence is TGTGCCAGCAGCGTAGCTGGGGGGGGGCCGGGCCTTTACAATGAGCAGTTCTTC. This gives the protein CASSVAGGGPGLYNEQFF.

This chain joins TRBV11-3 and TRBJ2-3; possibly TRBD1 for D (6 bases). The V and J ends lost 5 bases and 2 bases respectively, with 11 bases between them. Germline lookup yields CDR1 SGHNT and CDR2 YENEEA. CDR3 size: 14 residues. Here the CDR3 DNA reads TGTGCCAGCAGCGTACAGGGAGTCACAGATACGCAGTATTTT. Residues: CASSVQGVTDTQYF.

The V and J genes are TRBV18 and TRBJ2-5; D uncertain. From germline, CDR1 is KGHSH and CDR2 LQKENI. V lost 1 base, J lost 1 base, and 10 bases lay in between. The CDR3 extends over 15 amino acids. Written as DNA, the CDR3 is TGTGCCAGCTCACCACTGGGCAGGCTCCAAGAGACCCAGTACTTC. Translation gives CASSPLGRLQETQYF. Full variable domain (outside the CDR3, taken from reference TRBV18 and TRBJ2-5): NAGVMQNPRHLVRRRGQEARLRCSPMKGHSHVYWYRQLPEEGLKFMVYLQKENIIDESGMPKERFSAEFPKEGPSILRIQQVVRGDSAAYFCASSPLGRLQETQYFGPGTRLLVL.

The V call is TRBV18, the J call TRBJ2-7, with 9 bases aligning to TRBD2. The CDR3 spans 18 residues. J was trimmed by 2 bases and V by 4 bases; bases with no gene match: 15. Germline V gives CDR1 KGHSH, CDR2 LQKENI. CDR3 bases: TGTGCCAGCTCACTAGGTGGGCTAGCGGGAACTTTAGCCTACGAGCAGTACTTC. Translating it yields CASSLGGLAGTLAYEQYF.

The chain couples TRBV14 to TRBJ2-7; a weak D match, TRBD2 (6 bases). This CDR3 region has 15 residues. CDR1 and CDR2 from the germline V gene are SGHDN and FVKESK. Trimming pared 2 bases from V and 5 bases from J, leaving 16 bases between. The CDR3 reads CASSQTSLDYDEQYF. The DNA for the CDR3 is TGTGCCAGCAGCCAAACGAGCCTGGACTACGACGAGCAGTACTTC.

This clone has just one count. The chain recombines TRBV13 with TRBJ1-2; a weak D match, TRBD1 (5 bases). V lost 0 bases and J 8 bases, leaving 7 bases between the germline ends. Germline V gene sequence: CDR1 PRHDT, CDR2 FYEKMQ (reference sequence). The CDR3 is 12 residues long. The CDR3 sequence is CASSLGGQGYTF. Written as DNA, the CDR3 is TGTGCCAGCAGCTTAGGGGGGCAGGGCTACACCTTC.

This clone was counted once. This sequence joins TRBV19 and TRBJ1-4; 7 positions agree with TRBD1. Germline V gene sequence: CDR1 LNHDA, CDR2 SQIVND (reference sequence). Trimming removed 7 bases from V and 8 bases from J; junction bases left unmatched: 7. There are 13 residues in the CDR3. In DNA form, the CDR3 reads TGTGCCAGTAATATCAACAGGGGAGAAAAACTGTTTTTT. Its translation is CASNINRGEKLFF. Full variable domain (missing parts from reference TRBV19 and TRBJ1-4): DGGITQSPKYLFRKEGQNVTLSCEQNLNHDAMYWYRQDPGQGLRLIYYSQIVNDFQKGDIAEGYSVSREKKESFPLTVTSAQKNPTAFYLCASNINRGEKLFFGSGTQLSVL.